This record concerns one TCR beta chain sequence. These data come from a study of blood T cells in healthy people across ages. For the second PCR, which ran for about 6 to 12 cycles, a sample-barcoded 5' primer and a J-beta primer mix were used. TCRdb reprocessed the 5' RACE reads with MiXCR, giving one entry per CDR3 protein. The sample includes some 760,000 distinct CDR3 sequences, around 25% of them seen just once. No fewer than 7 million PBMCs went into each sample. The CDR3 consists of 13 residues. Germline V gene lookup returns CDR1 SQVTM and CDR2 ANQGSEA. These data are also associated with another study on T cells of mothers and their children.

This clonotype originated in a boy aged 10-17 years in good health. Sequenced sample: blood. This chain connects TRBV29-1 to TRBJ2-5; maybe TRBD2 (5 bases). The J call may be wrong; the DNA end is better matched by TRBJ2-7. CDR3 in DNA: TGCAGCGTTGAAGAAGAGGGTTCCTACGAGCAGTACTTC. Its protein is CSVEEEGSYEQYF.